These T cell receptor beta chains were read from a single sample in a study of graft-versus-host responses after intestinal transplantation. This table comes from immunoSEQ multiplex PCR, and its TCRdb copy is limited to in-frame clones, with some not included. The profile covers tens of thousands of clones, with 70% to 90% appearing a single time and 1.6% taken by the ten largest. The sample was PBMCs, taken 26 days after transplant. These receptors all stem from a human patient who received an intestinal transplant, so some T cells may come from the graft donor. Each CDR3 is given with its conserved first and last residue. The D gene is left open where the match is weak. Size values are once, few and many counts, or a class for expanded clones, and some rows have none.

d_gene	j_gene	v_gene	abundance	CDR3aa	CDR3nt
.	TRBJ2-7	TRBV20-1	.	CSASRVGAQYF	TGCAGTGCTAGCCGGGTTGGGGCGCAGTACTTC
.	TRBJ1-4	TRBV28	once	CASRRGYTNEKLFF	TGTGCCAGCAGGAGGGGGTACACTAATGAAAAACTGTTTTTT
TRBD1	TRBJ2-4	TRBV6-6	.	CASSYGTGFQYF	TGTGCCAGCAGTTACGGGACAGGGTTTCAGTACTTC
.	TRBJ1-5	TRBV2	.	CASSQDRIYSNQPQHF	TGTGCCAGCAGCCAAGACAGGATCTATAGCAATCAGCCCCAGCATTTT
TRBD2	TRBJ2-1	TRBV5-6	once	CASSFTSGRALNEQFF	TGTGCCAGCAGCTTCACTAGCGGGAGGGCTCTCAATGAGCAGTTCTTC
.	TRBJ2-3	TRBV27	.	CASSLTDVDTQYF	TGTGCCAGCAGTTTGACAGACGTGGATACGCAGTATTTT
TRBD1	TRBJ2-1	TRBV5-1	.	CASSYHRDRAINEQFF	TGCGCCAGCAGCTACCATCGGGACAGGGCGATCAATGAGCAGTTCTTC
.	TRBJ2-3	TRBV5-6	.	CASSTRQDSTDTQYF	TGTGCCAGCAGCACCAGACAGGACAGCACAGATACGCAGTATTTT
.	TRBJ2-5	TRBV7-8	.	CASSHDGRGETQYF	TGTGCCAGCAGTCATGACGGTCGGGGGGAGACCCAGTACTTC
.	TRBJ1-1	TRBV30	.	CAWSVQGRTEAFF	TGTGCCTGGAGTGTTCAGGGAAGAACTGAAGCTTTCTTT
TRBD2	TRBJ2-3	TRBV5-1	.	CASSLDPAGPPDTQYF	TGCGCCAGCAGCTTGGATCCAGCGGGGCCACCAGATACGCAGTATTTT
.	TRBJ1-6	TRBV7-2	.	CASSQGPFSSYNSPLHF	TGTGCCAGCAGCCAGGGCCCTTTTAGCTCCTATAATTCACCCCTCCACTTT
.	TRBJ2-3	TRBV6-5	once	CASSYYGADTQYF	TGTGCCAGCAGTTATTACGGGGCAGATACGCAGTATTTT
.	TRBJ2-7	TRBV29-1	once	CSVFDSTGPNLEYEQYF	TGCAGCGTTTTTGATTCGACAGGCCCGAATCTAGAGTACGAGCAGTACTTC
.	TRBJ1-1	TRBV6-5	.	CASSYAAGTEAFF	TGTGCCAGCAGTTACGCGGCCGGCACTGAAGCTTTCTTT
TRBD2	TRBJ2-7	TRBV30	.	CAWSERGTPQGTYEQYF	TGTGCCTGGAGTGAGCGGGGGACGCCCCAAGGAACCTACGAGCAGTACTTC
TRBD1	TRBJ1-1	TRBV5-1	.	CASSEGQGEAFF	TGCGCCAGCAGCGAGGGACAGGGCGAAGCTTTCTTT
.	TRBJ2-3	TRBV7-2	.	CASSQNRAPDTQYF	TGTGCCAGCAGCCAAAACAGGGCCCCAGATACGCAGTATTTT
TRBD2	TRBJ2-5	TRBV28	.	CASSSRREGPETQYF	TGTGCCAGCAGTTCTAGAAGGGAGGGCCCAGAGACCCAGTACTTC
TRBD1	TRBJ2-7	TRBV5-1	.	CASSTGTGGEQYF	TGCGCCAGCAGCACCGGGACAGGGGGGGAGCAGTACTTC
.	TRBJ2-1	TRBV28	.	CASSWAATDEQFF	TGTGCCAGCAGTTGGGCTGCTACAGATGAGCAGTTCTTC
.	TRBJ1-2	TRBV13	.	CASSLGSGGLNYGYTF	TGTGCCAGCAGCTTAGGCTCGGGGGGGCTGAACTATGGCTACACCTTC
TRBD1	TRBJ2-3	TRBV6-5	few	CASSYLAGGTDTQYF	TGTGCCAGCAGTTACTTGGCAGGGGGAACAGATACGCAGTATTTT
TRBD1	TRBJ1-2	TRBV2	.	CASGDRLRYGYTF	TGTGCCAGCGGGGACAGACTCCGCTATGGCTACACCTTC
TRBD2	TRBJ2-1	TRBV6-1	.	CASSEPEGLAGGRNEQFF	TGTGCCAGCAGTGAACCTGAAGGACTAGCGGGGGGCCGGAATGAGCAGTTCTTC
TRBD2	TRBJ2-5	TRBV29-1	.	CSGTTSDETQYF	TGCAGCGGGACGACTAGCGATGAGACCCAGTACTTC
TRBD1	TRBJ2-7	TRBV6-1	once	CASSDRGKGSYEQYF	TGTGCCAGCAGTGACAGGGGGAAAGGATCCTACGAGCAGTACTTC
.	TRBJ2-5	TRBV27	.	CASSPPQRQAQETQYF	TGTGCCAGCAGTCCCCCCCAACGACAGGCCCAAGAGACCCAGTACTTC
.	TRBJ2-1	TRBV13	.	CASSSLDTSSYNEQFF	TGTGCCAGCAGCTCGCTCGACACCTCCTCCTACAATGAGCAGTTCTTC
.	TRBJ1-1	TRBV7-9	.	CASSSRGRREGRDTEAFF	TGTGCCAGCAGCTCACGAGGGCGCCGCGAGGGGAGGGACACTGAAGCTTTCTTT
.	TRBJ2-5	TRBV6-4	.	CASSRQSQETQYF	TGTGCCAGCAGCAGACAATCCCAAGAGACCCAGTACTTC
.	TRBJ2-1	TRBV2	.	CASASTEQFF	TGTGCCAGCGCGTCCACTGAGCAGTTCTTC
TRBD1	TRBJ1-5	TRBV6-1	.	CASSEDRVNGQPQHF	TGTGCCAGCAGTGAGGACAGGGTCAACGGTCAGCCCCAGCATTTT
.	TRBJ1-1	TRBV6-4	.	CASSDGQNTEAFF	TGTGCCAGCAGTGACGGACAGAACACTGAAGCTTTCTTT
TRBD2	TRBJ2-1	TRBV27	.	CASSWGAGLAANNEQFF	TGTGCCAGCAGTTGGGGGGCAGGACTAGCGGCTAACAATGAGCAGTTCTTC
.	TRBJ2-2	TRBV15	.	CATSPTPSGITGELFF	TGTGCCACCAGCCCCACCCCCTCAGGGATCACCGGGGAGCTGTTTTTT
.	TRBJ2-2	TRBV27	.	CASSLFGGATGELFF	TGTGCCAGCAGTTTATTTGGGGGGGCGACCGGGGAGCTGTTTTTT
.	TRBJ2-2	TRBV6-5	.	CASSYNPGSGELFF	TGTGCCAGCAGTTATAATCCCGGGTCCGGGGAGCTGTTTTTT
TRBD1	TRBJ1-2	TRBV29-1	.	CSVVTGEYGYTF	TGCAGCGTTGTTACAGGGGAGTATGGCTACACCTTC
.	TRBJ2-1	TRBV6-5	.	CASSIQGSSYNEQFF	TGTGCCAGCAGCATACAGGGAAGCTCCTACAATGAGCAGTTCTTC
TRBD1	TRBJ2-1	TRBV4-3	.	CASSHPGQGEVALNEQFF	TGCGCCAGCAGCCACCCCGGACAGGGAGAGGTCGCCCTGAATGAGCAGTTCTTC
TRBD1	TRBJ1-1	TRBV7-3	.	CASSLTGGNTEAFF	TGTGCCAGCAGCTTAACAGGGGGCAACACTGAAGCTTTCTTT
.	TRBJ1-1	TRBV5-4	.	CASTGRGGTEAFF	TGTGCCAGCACCGGGCGGGGGGGCACTGAAGCTTTCTTT
.	TRBJ2-7	TRBV29-1	.	CSVEDRAGQLYEQYF	TGCAGCGTTGAAGATCGGGCGGGTCAACTCTACGAGCAGTACTTC
.	TRBJ1-4	TRBV5-1	.	CASSFEGANEKLFF	TGCGCCAGCAGCTTTGAAGGGGCAAATGAAAAACTGTTTTTT
.	TRBJ2-7	TRBV7-3	once	CASSLTDNSYEQYF	TGTGCCAGCAGCTTAACGGACAACTCCTACGAGCAGTACTTC
.	TRBJ1-1	TRBV2	.	CASKLQGWAEAFF	TGTGCCAGCAAATTACAGGGTTGGGCTGAAGCTTTCTTT
.	TRBJ2-2	TRBV16	.	CASSQSEPGELFF	TGTGCCAGCAGCCAATCGGAGCCCGGGGAGCTGTTTTTT
TRBD1	TRBJ1-2	TRBV28	.	CASSQTGEEVGYTF	TGTGCCAGCAGCCAAACAGGGGAGGAGGTTGGCTACACCTTC
.	TRBJ2-5	TRBV2	.	CASSEASTVGQETQYF	TGTGCCAGCAGTGAAGCGTCGACAGTAGGTCAAGAGACCCAGTACTTC
TRBD1	TRBJ1-5	TRBV6-5	.	CASSYSAGGVNQPQHF	TGTGCCAGCAGTTACTCAGCAGGGGGCGTCAATCAGCCCCAGCATTTT
TRBD1	TRBJ1-2	TRBV9	.	CASSVVNRGLSNYGYTF	TGTGCCAGCAGCGTAGTAAACAGGGGGCTTAGTAACTATGGCTACACCTTC
.	TRBJ2-7	TRBV28	once	CASSSRDREVAYEQYF	TGTGCCAGCAGTTCAAGAGACAGGGAGGTTGCCTACGAGCAGTACTTC
.	TRBJ2-7	TRBV19	.	CASSISLGPSYEQYF	TGTGCCAGTAGTATAAGCCTGGGCCCTTCCTACGAGCAGTACTTC
TRBD2	TRBJ2-1	TRBV11-2	.	CASSRLAGAIYNEQFF	TGTGCCAGCAGTCGACTAGCGGGTGCCATCTACAATGAGCAGTTCTTC
.	TRBJ2-5	TRBV15	.	CATRQQGQETQYF	TGTGCCACCAGGCAACAGGGCCAAGAGACCCAGTACTTC